The 21 T cell receptor beta chains listed next were all sequenced from one sample in a study of T-cell memory formation after mild COVID-19. MiXCR, run by TCRdb on the 5' RACE reads, gives a single entry per CDR3 protein. Of roughly 600,000 distinct CDR3 sequences in the sample, under 20% are singletons; the top ten hold 12%. The sample was PBMCs or a T cell subset sorted from them (not recorded which). These receptors all come from an adult woman who had mild COVID-19 (a few samples of this study predate the infection). Cell type and time point are not known.

The chain uses TRBV9 and TRBJ2-1; D gene uncertain. The CDR3 runs 16 residues. Germline V gives CDR1 SGDLS, CDR2 YYNGEE. The germline V and J ends were trimmed by 3 bases and 0 bases, with 13 bases remaining between them. CDR3 sequence reads: CASSARVPSSYNEQFF. The CDR3 region has the DNA TGTGCCAGCAGCGCCCGGGTCCCGAGCTCCTACAATGAGCAGTTCTTC. The full variable domain, completed using reference TRBV9 and TRBJ2-1, is DSGVTQTPKHLITATGQRVTLRCSPRSGDLSVYWYQQSLDQGLQFLIQYYNGEERAKGNILERFSAQQFPDLHSELNLSSLELGDSALYFCASSARVPSSYNEQFFGPGTRLTVL.

This clonotype was counted only a few times. CDR3 in DNA: TGTGCCACCCGGACTAGCGGGACCGAGCAGTACTTC. Its protein product is CATRTSGTEQYF. V gene TRBV6-2 or TRBV6-3 combines with J gene TRBJ2-7; 12 nucleotides line up with TRBD2. The V segment lost 10 bases and the J segment 6 bases; nucleotides outside the gene matches: 4. CDR1 is MNHEY, CDR2 SVGEGT, per germline. The CDR3 length is 12 residues.

The rearrangement joins TRBV7-9 to TRBJ2-3; 9 bases agree with TRBD2. Germline CDR1 and CDR2: SEHNR and FQNEAQ (reference sequence). V trimming: 1 base; J trimming: 0 bases; junction bases outside the gene matches: 8. This CDR3 spans 18 amino acids. The chain's CDR3 is CASSLDFGLAGSTDTQYF. The CDR3 region has the DNA TGTGCCAGCAGCTTAGATTTCGGCCTAGCGGGAAGCACAGATACGCAGTATTTT. The whole variable domain, remainder taken from reference TRBV7-9 and TRBJ2-3, is DTGVSQNPRHKITKRGQNVTFRCDPISEHNRLYWYRQTLGQGPEFLTYFQNEAQLEKSRLLSDRFSAERPKGSFSTLEIQRTEQGDSAMYLCASSLDFGLAGSTDTQYFGPGTRLTVL.

This clonotype turned up a few times. Compared with germline, one end of the junction differs, possibly owing to a read error. The rearrangement links TRBV29-1 to TRBJ1-2, with 7 bases aligning to TRBD1. This CDR3 is built from 12 residues. Germline-derived CDR1 and CDR2 are SQVTM and ANQGSEA. In DNA form, the CDR3 reads TGCAGCGTTGAAGACTTACAGGGGAGGTTCAGTTTC. Its protein is CSVEDLQGRFSF.

This clonotype has only a few counts. This chain links TRBV6-6 with TRBJ2-2; D is unresolved. This CDR3 has 14 amino acids. The germline V gene encodes CDR1 MNHNY and CDR2 SVGAGI (reference sequence). V lost 8 bases and J 5 bases, leaving 15 bases between the germline ends. The DNA for the CDR3 is TGTGCCAGCCAAATCGGAACGGTTACCGGGGAGCTGTTTTTT. Translated: CASQIGTVTGELFF.

This chain connects TRBV11-2 to TRBJ2-7, with TRBD1 matching over 7 bases. Per germline, CDR1 SGHAT and CDR2 FQNNGV. The CDR3 totals 19 residues. After removal of 4 bases from V and 2 bases from J, the junction contained 20 bases not matched to a gene. The CDR3 DNA reads TGTGCCAGCAGCTCTTATTATTACTCCCCACAGGGGCCGACCTACGAGCAGTACTTC. As protein: CASSSYYYSPQGPTYEQYF.

This clonotype was recorded a few times. The V gene is TRBV9, the J gene TRBJ1-4, with no clear D. CDR1 is SGDLS, CDR2 YYNGEE, per germline. Trimming removed 3 bases from V and 7 bases from J, with 19 bases in between. The CDR3 extends over 16 amino acids. The DNA for the CDR3 is TGTGCCAGCAGCGGGGGTGGTGACGGCTTGACTGAAAAACTGTTTTTT. It translates to CASSGGGDGLTEKLFF.

The V gene is TRBV29-1, the J gene TRBJ1-2, with D perhaps TRBD1 (6 bases). This CDR3 is 12 amino acids long. The V gene lost 6 bases and the J gene lost 6 bases, with 14 bases spanning the gap. CDR1 and CDR2 (germline): SQVTM, ANQGSEA. The chain's CDR3 is CSVGGGADGYTF. The CDR3 nucleotides are TGCAGCGTGGGAGGGGGGGCCGATGGCTACACCTTC.

This clonotype occurred a few times. The V gene is TRBV30, the J gene TRBJ1-3; D ambiguous. Per the germline V gene, CDR1 is GTSNPN and CDR2 is SVGIG (reference sequence). V was clipped by 5 bases and J by 0 bases, with 14 bases between them. This CDR3 comprises 15 residues. DNA for the CDR3: TGTGCCTGGGGTATGAGGGCATACTCTGGAAACACCATATATTTT. The encoded protein is CAWGMRAYSGNTIYF.

A few counts support this clonotype. J is TRBJ2-1 and V is TRBV14; D might be TRBD1 (7 bases). Germline V gives CDR1 SGHDN, CDR2 FVKESK. The CDR3 has 15 residues. The germline V and J ends were trimmed by 1 base and 10 bases, with 17 bases remaining between them. CDR3 loop: CASSQGFGGGWEQFF. CDR3 sequence (DNA): TGTGCCAGCAGCCAAGGGTTTGGAGGGGGCTGGGAGCAGTTCTTC.

The DNA of the CDR3 is TGTGCCAGCAGTTTTATCGTGGATGGGGGACTGATCTCTGGAAACACCATATATTTT. It translates to CASSFIVDGGLISGNTIYF. V and J are TRBV12-3 or TRBV12-4 and TRBJ1-3; TRBD1 is a possible D gene (5 bases). V was cut by 3 bases and J by 0 bases, with 21 bases left in between. The CDR3 has 19 residues.

V and J are TRBV30 and TRBJ2-2; D tentatively reads TRBD1 or TRBD2 (6 bases each). Germline loops: CDR1 GTSNPN, CDR2 SVGIG (reference sequence). The CDR3 contains 14 residues. Trimming removed 2 bases from V and 7 bases from J, with 14 bases in between. The CDR3 loop is CAWSRGAYGGELFF. As DNA, the CDR3 is TGTGCCTGGAGTAGGGGGGCCTATGGCGGGGAGCTGTTTTTT.

This clonotype was recorded at least ten times. The chain is built from TRBV5-1 and TRBJ2-3; no firm D call. The CDR3 covers 15 residues. The germline V and J ends were trimmed by 5 bases and 2 bases, with 15 bases remaining between them. CDR1 and CDR2 from the germline V gene are SGHRS and YFSETQ. The CDR3 region is CASSKIEVSTDTQYF. Written as DNA, the CDR3 is TGCGCCAGCAGTAAAATTGAGGTCTCCACAGATACGCAGTATTTT.

The chain couples TRBV30 to TRBJ2-7; D might be TRBD1 or TRBD2, each matching 5 bases. CDR3 length: 15 residues. V lost 0 bases and J lost 0, with 12 bases in between. The V gene's germline CDR1 is GTSNPN and CDR2 SVGIG (reference sequence). CDR3 in amino acids: CAWSVLWGSSYEQYF. The CDR3 DNA reads TGTGCCTGGAGTGTACTTTGGGGGAGCTCCTACGAGCAGTACTTC. Complete variable domain (other parts from reference TRBV30 and TRBJ2-7): SQTIHQWPATLVQPVGSPLSLECTVEGTSNPNLYWYRQAAGRGLQLLFYSVGIGQISSEVPQNLSASRPQDRQFILSSKKLLLSDSGFYLCAWSVLWGSSYEQYFGPGTRLTVT.

This rearrangement joins TRBV7-2 to TRBJ1-4; no firm D call. CDR3 length: 16 amino acids. V gave up 5 bases and J gave up 0 bases, with 13 bases separating them. CDR1 and CDR2 from the germline V gene are SGHTA and FQGNSA. This CDR3 is CASSPLRGATNEKLFF. For the CDR3, the DNA is TGTGCCAGCAGCCCGCTTCGTGGCGCAACTAATGAAAAACTGTTTTTT.

This clonotype was detected a few times. The rearrangement links TRBV6-6 to TRBJ2-3; 9 bases align to TRBD2. Per the germline V gene, CDR1 is MNHNY and CDR2 is SVGAGI (reference sequence). The CDR3 spans 15 residues. The ends lost 5 bases at V and 3 bases at J; junction bases unmatched: 6. The CDR3 DNA is TGTGCCAGCAGTCGTAGCGGGAGAGGGACAGATACGCAGTATTTT. Encoded protein: CASSRSGRGTDTQYF.

The rearrangement uses TRBV4-1 and TRBJ2-5; TRBD2 matches 9 bases. CDR3 size: 14 residues. CDR1 is MGHRA, CDR2 YSYEKL, per germline. After removal of 1 base from V and 5 bases from J, the junction contained 2 bases not matched to a gene. CDR3 coding DNA: TGCGCCAGCAGCCAAGTTAGCGGGAGTGAGACCCAGTACTTC. This gives the protein CASSQVSGSETQYF.

This clonotype turned up a few times. J is TRBJ2-7 and V is TRBV20-1; D is possibly TRBD1 (5 bases). This CDR3 comprises 16 residues. V was cut by 1 base and J by 0 bases, with 16 bases left in between. CDR1 is DFQATT and CDR2 is SNEGSKA in the germline V gene (reference sequence). The CDR3 bases are TGCAGTGCTAGAGTCGCAGGGAATAGGAGCTCCTACGAGCAGTACTTC. Its protein product is CSARVAGNRSSYEQYF.

This clonotype was seen a handful of times. The CDR3 here is CASSPAPQGGLDTQYF. Written as DNA, the CDR3 is TGTGCCAGCAGCCCCGCCCCACAGGGTGGATTAGATACGCAGTATTTT. This chain uses TRBV5-5 with TRBJ2-3, with D maybe TRBD1 (6 bases). This CDR3 comprises 16 residues. Germline CDR1 and CDR2: SGHKS and YYEKEE (reference sequence). Trimming took 4 bases from V and 5 from J, leaving 20 bases between them. The variable domain in full, with the rest retrieved from reference TRBV5-5 and TRBJ2-3, is DAGVTQSPTHLIKTRGQQVTLRCSPISGHKSVSWYQQVLGQGPQFIFQYYEKEERGRGNFPDRFSARQFPNYSSELNVNALLLGDSALYLCASSPAPQGGLDTQYFGPGTRLTVL.

The CDR3 region is CASSGVAEGEQFF. In DNA form, the CDR3 reads TGTGCCAGCAGCGGCGTTGCAGAGGGCGAGCAGTTCTTC. The V gene is TRBV9, the J gene TRBJ2-1, with D tentatively TRBD2 (5 bases). Germline V gene lookup returns CDR1 SGDLS and CDR2 YYNGEE. The length of the CDR3 is 13 residues. Trimming left V 3 bases short and J 10 bases short, with 14 bases between.

This clonotype was counted between two and nine times. This chain connects TRBV20-1 to TRBJ2-5; D is perhaps TRBD2 (7 bases). The CDR3 consists of 17 residues. V was cut by 3 bases and J by 3 bases, with 23 bases left in between. The V gene's germline CDR1 is DFQATT and CDR2 SNEGSKA (reference sequence). The CDR3 reads CSASHLWRGHNKETQYF. The DNA of the CDR3 is TGCAGTGCTAGCCATCTCTGGCGGGGGCACAACAAAGAGACCCAGTACTTC.